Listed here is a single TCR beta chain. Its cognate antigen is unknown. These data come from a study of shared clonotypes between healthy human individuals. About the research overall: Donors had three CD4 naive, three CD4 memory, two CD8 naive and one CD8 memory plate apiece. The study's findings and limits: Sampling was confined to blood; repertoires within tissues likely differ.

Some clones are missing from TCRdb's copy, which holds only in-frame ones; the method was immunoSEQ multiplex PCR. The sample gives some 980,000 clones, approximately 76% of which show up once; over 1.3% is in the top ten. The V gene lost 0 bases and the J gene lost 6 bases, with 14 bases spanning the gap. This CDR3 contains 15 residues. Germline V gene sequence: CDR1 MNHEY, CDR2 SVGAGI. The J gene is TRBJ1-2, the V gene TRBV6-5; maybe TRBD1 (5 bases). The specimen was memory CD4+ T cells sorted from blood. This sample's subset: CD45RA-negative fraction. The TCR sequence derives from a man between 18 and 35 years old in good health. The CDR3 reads CASSYSGGEGNGYTF. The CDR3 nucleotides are TGTGCCAGCAGTTACTCAGGAGGGGAGGGTAATGGCTACACCTTC.